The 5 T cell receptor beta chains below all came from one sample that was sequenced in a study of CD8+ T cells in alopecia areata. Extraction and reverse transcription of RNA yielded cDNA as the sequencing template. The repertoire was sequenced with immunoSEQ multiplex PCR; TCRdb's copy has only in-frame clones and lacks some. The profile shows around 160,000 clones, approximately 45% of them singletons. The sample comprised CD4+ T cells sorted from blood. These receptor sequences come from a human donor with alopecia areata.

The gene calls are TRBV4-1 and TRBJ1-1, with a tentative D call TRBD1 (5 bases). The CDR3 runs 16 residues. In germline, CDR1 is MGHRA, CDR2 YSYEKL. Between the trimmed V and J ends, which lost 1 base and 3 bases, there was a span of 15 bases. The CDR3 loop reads CASSQALRGTYTEAFF. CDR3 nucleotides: TGCGCCAGCAGCCAAGCCCTACGGGGCACTTACACTGAAGCTTTCTTT.

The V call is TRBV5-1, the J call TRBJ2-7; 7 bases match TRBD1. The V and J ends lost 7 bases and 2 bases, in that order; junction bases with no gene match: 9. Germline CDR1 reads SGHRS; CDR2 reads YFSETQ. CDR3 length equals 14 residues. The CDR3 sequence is CASGETGPTYEQYF. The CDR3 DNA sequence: TGCGCCAGCGGGGAGACAGGGCCAACCTACGAGCAGTACTTC.

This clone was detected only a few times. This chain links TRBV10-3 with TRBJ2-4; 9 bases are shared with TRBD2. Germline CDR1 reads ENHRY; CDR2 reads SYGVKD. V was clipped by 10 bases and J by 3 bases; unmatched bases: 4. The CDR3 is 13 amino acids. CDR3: CARAGGDKNIQYF. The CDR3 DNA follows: TGTGCCAGAGCGGGAGGTGACAAAAACATTCAGTACTTC.

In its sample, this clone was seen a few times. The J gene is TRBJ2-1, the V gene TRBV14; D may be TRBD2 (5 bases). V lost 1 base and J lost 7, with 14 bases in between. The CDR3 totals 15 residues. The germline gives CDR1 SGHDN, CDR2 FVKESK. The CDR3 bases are TGTGCCAGCAGCCAAGGGGGTAGCGTGAAGAATGAGCAGTTCTTC. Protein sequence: CASSQGGSVKNEQFF. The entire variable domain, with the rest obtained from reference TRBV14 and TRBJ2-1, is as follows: EAGVTQFPSHSVIEKGQTVTLRCDPISGHDNLYWYRRVMGKEIKFLLHFVKESKQDESGMPNNRFLAERTGGTYSTLKVQPAELEDSGVYFCASSQGGSVKNEQFFGPGTRLTVL.

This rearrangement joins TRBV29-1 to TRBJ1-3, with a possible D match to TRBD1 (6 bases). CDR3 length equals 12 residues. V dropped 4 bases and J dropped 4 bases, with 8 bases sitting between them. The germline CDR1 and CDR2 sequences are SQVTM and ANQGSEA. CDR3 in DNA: TGCAGCGTTGGGGGGCAAGGAAACACCATATATTTT. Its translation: CSVGGQGNTIYF.